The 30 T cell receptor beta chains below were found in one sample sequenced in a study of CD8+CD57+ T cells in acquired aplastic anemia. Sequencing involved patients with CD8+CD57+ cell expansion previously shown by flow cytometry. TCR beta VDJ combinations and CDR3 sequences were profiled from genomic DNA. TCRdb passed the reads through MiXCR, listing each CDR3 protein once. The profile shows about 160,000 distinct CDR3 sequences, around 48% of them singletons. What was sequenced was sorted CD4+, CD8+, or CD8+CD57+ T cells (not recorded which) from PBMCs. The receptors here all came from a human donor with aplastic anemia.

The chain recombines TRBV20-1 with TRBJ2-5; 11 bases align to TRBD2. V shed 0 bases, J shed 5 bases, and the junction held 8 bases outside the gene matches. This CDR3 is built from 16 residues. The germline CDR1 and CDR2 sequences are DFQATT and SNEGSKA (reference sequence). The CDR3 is CSARDPASGGYETQYF. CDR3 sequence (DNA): TGCAGTGCTAGAGACCCGGCTAGCGGGGGGTATGAGACCCAGTACTTC.

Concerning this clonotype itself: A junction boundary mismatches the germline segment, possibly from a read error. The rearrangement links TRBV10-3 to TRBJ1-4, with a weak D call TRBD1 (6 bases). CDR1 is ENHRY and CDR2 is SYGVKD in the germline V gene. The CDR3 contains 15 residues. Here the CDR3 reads CASSSSTGTNEKLFF. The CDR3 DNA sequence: TGTGCCAGCAGTTCGTCGACAGGCACTAATGAAAAACTGTTTTTT.

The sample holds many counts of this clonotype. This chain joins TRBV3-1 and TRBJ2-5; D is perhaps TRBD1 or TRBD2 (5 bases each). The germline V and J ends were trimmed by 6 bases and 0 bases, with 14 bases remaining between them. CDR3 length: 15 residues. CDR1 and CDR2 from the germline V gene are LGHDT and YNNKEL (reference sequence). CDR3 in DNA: TGTGCCAGCAGGACTAACCAGGGTTACCAAGAGACCCAGTACTTC. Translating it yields CASRTNQGYQETQYF.

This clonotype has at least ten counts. CDR3 DNA: TGTGCCAGCTCACGAGACGGGACTCTCTACGAGCAGTACTTC. As protein: CASSRDGTLYEQYF. The chain employs TRBV18 and TRBJ2-7; possibly TRBD2 for D (6 bases). The CDR3 is made up of 14 amino acids. Trimming stripped 4 bases from V and 3 bases from J, with 13 bases between. The germline V gene encodes CDR1 KGHSH and CDR2 LQKENI.

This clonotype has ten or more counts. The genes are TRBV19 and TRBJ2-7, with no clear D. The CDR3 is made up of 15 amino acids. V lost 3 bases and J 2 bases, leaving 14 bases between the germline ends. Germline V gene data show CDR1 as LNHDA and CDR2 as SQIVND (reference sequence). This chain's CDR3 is CASSMETGLAYEQYF. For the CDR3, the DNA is TGTGCCAGTAGTATGGAAACGGGCCTCGCCTACGAGCAGTACTTC.

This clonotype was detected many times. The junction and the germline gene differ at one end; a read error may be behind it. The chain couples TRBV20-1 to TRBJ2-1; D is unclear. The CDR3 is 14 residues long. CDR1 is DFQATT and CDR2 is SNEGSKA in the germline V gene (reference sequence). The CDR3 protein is CSARGRPSNNEQFF. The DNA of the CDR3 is TGCAGTGCTAGAGGTCGGCCCTCCAACAATGAGCAGTTCTTC.

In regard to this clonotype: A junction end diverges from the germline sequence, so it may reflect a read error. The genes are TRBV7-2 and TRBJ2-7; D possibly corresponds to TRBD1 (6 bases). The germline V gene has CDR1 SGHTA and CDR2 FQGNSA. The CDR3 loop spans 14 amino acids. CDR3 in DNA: TGTGCCGGCAGCAATAACAGGGCCGCCTACGAGCAGTACTTC. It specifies CAGSNNRAAYEQYF.

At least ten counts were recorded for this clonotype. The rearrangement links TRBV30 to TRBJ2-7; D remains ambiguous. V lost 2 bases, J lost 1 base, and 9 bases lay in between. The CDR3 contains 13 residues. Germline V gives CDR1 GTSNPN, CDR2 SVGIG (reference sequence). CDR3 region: CAWSPSRSYEQYF. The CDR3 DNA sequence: TGTGCCTGGAGTCCAAGTCGGTCCTACGAGCAGTACTTC.

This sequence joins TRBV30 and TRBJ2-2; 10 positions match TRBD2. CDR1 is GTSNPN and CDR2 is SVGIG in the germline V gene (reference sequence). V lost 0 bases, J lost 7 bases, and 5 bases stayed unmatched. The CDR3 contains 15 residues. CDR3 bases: TGTGCCTGGAGTGTACGGTTAGCGGGAGGCGGGGAGCTGTTTTTT. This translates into CAWSVRLAGGGELFF.

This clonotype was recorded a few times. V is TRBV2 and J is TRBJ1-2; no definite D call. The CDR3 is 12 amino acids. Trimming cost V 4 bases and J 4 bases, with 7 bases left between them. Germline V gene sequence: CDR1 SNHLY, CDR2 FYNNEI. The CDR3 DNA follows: TGTGCCAGCAGTGGAGAAGCCTATGGCTACACCTTC. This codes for CASSGEAYGYTF. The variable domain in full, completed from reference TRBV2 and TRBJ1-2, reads EPEVTQTPSHQVTQMGQEVILRCVPISNHLYFYWYRQILGQKVEFLVSFYNNEISEKSEIFDDQFSVERPDGSNFTLKIRSTKLEDSAMYFCASSGEAYGYTFGSGTRLTVV.

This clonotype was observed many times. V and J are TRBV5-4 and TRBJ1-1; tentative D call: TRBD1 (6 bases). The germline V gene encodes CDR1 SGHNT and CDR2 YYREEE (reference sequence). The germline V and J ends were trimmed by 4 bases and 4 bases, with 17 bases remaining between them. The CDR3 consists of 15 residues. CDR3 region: CASSTEGGVVTEAFF. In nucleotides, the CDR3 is TGTGCCAGCAGCACCGAGGGGGGGGTAGTCACTGAAGCTTTCTTT.

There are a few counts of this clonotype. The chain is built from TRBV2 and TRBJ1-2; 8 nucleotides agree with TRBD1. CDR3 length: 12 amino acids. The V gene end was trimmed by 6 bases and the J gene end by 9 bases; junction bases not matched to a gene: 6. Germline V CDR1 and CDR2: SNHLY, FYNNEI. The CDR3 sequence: CASREDRASYTF. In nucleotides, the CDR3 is TGTGCCAGCAGAGAGGACAGGGCTAGCTACACCTTC.

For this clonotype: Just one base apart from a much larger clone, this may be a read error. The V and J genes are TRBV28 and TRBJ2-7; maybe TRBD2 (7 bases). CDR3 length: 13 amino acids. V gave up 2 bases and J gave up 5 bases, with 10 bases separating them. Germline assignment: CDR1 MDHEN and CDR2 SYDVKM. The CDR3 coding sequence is TGTGCCAGCAGTTTACGGGGGGCGAACGAGCAGTACTTC. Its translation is CASSLRGANEQYF.

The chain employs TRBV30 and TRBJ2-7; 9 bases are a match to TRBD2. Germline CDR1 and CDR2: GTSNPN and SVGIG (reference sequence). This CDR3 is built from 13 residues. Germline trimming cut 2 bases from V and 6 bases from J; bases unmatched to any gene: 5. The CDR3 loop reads CAWSNGLASEQYF. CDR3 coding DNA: TGTGCCTGGAGTAACGGACTAGCGTCCGAGCAGTACTTC.

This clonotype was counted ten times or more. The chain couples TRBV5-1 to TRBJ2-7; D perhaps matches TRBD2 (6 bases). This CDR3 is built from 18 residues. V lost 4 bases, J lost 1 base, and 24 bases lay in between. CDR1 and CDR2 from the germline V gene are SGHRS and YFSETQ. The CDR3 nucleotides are TGCGCCAGCAGCGGGATACGGGAGTCCCGAGGTGGGTCCTACGAGCAGTACTTC. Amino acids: CASSGIRESRGGSYEQYF.

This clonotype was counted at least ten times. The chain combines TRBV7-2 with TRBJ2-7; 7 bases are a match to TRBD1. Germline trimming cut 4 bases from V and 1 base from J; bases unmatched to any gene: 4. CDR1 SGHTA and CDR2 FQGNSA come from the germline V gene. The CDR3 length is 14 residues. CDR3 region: CASSSDRASYEQYF. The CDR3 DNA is TGTGCCAGCAGCTCCGACAGGGCATCCTACGAGCAGTACTTC.

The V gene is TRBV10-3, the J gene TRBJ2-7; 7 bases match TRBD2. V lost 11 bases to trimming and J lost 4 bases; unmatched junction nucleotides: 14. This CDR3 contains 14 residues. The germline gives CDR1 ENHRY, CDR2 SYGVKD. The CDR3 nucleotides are TGTGCCGCCGCCCCGAGGACTAGACCTTACGAGCAGTACTTC. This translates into CAAAPRTRPYEQYF.

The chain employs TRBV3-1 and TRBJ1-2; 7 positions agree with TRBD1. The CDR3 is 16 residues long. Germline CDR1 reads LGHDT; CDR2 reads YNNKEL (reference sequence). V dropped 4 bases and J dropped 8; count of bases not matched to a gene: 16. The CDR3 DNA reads TGTGCCAGCAGCCCCCGGGGGAGACAGGGTTCGGACGGCTACACCTTC. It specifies CASSPRGRQGSDGYTF.

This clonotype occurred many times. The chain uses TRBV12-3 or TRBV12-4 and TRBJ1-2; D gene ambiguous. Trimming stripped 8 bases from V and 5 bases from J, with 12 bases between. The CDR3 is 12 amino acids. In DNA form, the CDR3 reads TGTGCCAGCCGAAAAGGAGGGTATGGCTACACCTTC. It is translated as CASRKGGYGYTF.

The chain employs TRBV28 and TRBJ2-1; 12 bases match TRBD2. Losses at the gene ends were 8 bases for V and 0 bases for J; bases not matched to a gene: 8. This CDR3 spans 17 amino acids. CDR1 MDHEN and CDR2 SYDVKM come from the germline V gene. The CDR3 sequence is CASVGLAGGSSYNEQFF. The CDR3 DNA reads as TGTGCCAGCGTTGGGCTAGCGGGAGGGAGCTCCTACAATGAGCAGTTCTTC.

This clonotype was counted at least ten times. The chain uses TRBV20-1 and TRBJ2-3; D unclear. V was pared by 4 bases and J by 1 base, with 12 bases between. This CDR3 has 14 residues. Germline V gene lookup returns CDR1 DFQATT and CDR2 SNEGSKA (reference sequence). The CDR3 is CSATDVWGTDTQYF. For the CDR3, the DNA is TGCAGTGCTACTGACGTCTGGGGCACAGATACGCAGTATTTT.

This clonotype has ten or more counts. DNA for the CDR3: TGTGCCAGCAGCAGGACAATTAATGAAAAACTGTTTTTT. This codes for CASSRTINEKLFF. The chain is built from TRBV6-5 and TRBJ1-4, with D possibly matching TRBD1 (5 bases). This CDR3 is built from 13 residues. V lost 6 bases to trimming and J lost 4 bases, with 9 bases between them. The germline CDR1 and CDR2 sequences are MNHEY and SVGAGI.

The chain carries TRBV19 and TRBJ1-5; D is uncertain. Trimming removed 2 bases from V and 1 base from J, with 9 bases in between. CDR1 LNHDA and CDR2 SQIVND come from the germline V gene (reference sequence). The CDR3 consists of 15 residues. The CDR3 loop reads CASSIIGVSNQPQHF. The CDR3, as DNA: TGTGCCAGTAGTATAATCGGGGTAAGCAATCAGCCCCAGCATTTT.

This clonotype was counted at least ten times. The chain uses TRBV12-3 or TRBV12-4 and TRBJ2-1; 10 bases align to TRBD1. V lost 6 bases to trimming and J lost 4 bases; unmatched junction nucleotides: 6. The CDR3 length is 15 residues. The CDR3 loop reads CASRSGQGSYNEQFF. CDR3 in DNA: TGTGCCAGCAGGTCGGGACAGGGGTCTTACAATGAGCAGTTCTTC.

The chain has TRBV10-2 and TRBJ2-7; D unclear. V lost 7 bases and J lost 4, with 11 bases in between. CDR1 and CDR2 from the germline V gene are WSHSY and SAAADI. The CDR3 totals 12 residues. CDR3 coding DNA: TGCGCCAGCAAACATAGGCCTTACGAGCAGTACTTC. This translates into CASKHRPYEQYF.

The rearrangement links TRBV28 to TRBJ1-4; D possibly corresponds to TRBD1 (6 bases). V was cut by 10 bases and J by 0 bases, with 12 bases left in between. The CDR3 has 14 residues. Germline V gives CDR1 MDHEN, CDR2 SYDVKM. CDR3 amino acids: CAIGGSTTNEKLFF. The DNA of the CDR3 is TGTGCCATAGGGGGAAGTACAACTAATGAAAAACTGTTTTTT.

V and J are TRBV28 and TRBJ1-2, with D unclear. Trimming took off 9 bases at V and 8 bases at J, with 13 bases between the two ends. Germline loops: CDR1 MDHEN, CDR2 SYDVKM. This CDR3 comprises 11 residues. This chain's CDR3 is CASWKQSGYTF. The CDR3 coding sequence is TGTGCCAGTTGGAAACAGAGCGGCTACACCTTC.

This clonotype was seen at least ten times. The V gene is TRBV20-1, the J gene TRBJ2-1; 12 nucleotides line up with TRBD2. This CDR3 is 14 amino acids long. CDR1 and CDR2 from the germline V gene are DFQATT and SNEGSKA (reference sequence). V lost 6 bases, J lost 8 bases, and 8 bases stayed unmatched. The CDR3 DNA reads TGCAGTGCCGCGCTAGCGGGAGGGCCCGATGAGCAGTTCTTC. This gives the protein CSAALAGGPDEQFF.

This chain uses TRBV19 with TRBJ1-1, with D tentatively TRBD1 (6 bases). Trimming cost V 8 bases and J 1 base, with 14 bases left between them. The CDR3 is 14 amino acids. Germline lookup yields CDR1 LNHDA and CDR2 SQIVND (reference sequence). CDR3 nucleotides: TGTGCCAGTTCCCGCAGGGGCCCGAACACTGAAGCTTTCTTT. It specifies CASSRRGPNTEAFF. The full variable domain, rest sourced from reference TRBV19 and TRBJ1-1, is DGGITQSPKYLFRKEGQNVTLSCEQNLNHDAMYWYRQDPGQGLRLIYYSQIVNDFQKGDIAEGYSVSREKKESFPLTVTSAQKNPTAFYLCASSRRGPNTEAFFGQGTRLTVV.

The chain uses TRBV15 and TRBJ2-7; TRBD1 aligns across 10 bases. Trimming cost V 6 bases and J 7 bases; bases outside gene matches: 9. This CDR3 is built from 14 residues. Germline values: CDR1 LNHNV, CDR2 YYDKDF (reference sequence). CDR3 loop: CATSWDRGMGEQYF. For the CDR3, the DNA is TGTGCCACCAGTTGGGACAGGGGAATGGGGGAGCAGTACTTC. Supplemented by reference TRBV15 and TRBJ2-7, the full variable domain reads DAMVIQNPRYQVTQFGKPVTLSCSQTLNHNVMYWYQQKSSQAPKLLFHYYDKDFNNEADTPDNFQSRRPNTSFCFLDIRSPGLGDTAMYLCATSWDRGMGEQYFGPGTRLTVT.